A single sample is the source of the 12 T cell receptor beta chains below, sequenced in a study of Ad26.COV2.S vaccination and SARS-CoV-2 variants. Treatment defined: some 19 received Ad26.COV2.S at low or high dose, single or two shots; about 5 received placebo; per-sample allocation not given. Day 63 following the first vaccine or placebo injection was when the samples were taken. Clones were sequenced by immunoSEQ multiplex PCR, and TCRdb holds only the in-frame ones, with some missing. The top ten clones hold 1.7% of a sample with around 450,000 clones, about 88% of them seen once. Sequenced material: peripheral blood, taken in a trial of Ad26.COV2.S vaccine versus placebo. The receptors were sampled from a person aged 18-65 years who received the Ad26.COV2.S COVID-19 vaccine or a placebo.

This clone was seen a handful of times. The chain has TRBV27 and TRBJ2-7; 12 nucleotides line up with TRBD2. The junction had 0 bases not matched to a gene; V was cut back by 6 bases and J by 0 bases. There are 14 residues in the CDR3. Germline CDR1 and CDR2: MNHEY and SMNVEV (reference sequence). The CDR3 region is CASRLAGGSYEQYF. The CDR3 DNA sequence: TGTGCCAGCAGACTAGCGGGGGGCTCCTACGAGCAGTACTTC.

The table lists this clone with a count of one. The chain uses TRBV7-2 and TRBJ1-3; no firm D call. Looked up from germline, CDR1 is SGHTA and CDR2 is FQGNSA. CDR3 length: 15 residues. The V gene lost 5 bases and the J gene lost 0 bases, with 11 bases spanning the gap. The CDR3 reads CASSPRWRSGNTIYF. CDR3 in DNA: TGTGCCAGCAGCCCGCGTTGGCGCTCTGGAAACACCATATATTTT.

This chain uses TRBV5-4 with TRBJ1-1; the match to TRBD1 covers 8 bases. CDR3 length: 15 amino acids. Germline loops: CDR1 SGHNT, CDR2 YYREEE (reference sequence). V lost 2 bases, J lost 6 bases, and 9 bases stayed unmatched. DNA of the CDR3: TGTGCCAGCAGCTTCAGGGGGCGGCCGGGGTCTGAAGCTTTCTTT. It codes for CASSFRGRPGSEAFF.

This sequence joins TRBV3-1 (or the pseudogene TRBV3-2) and TRBJ2-1, with TRBD1 matching over 7 bases. The CDR3 extends over 14 amino acids. Germline V gene sequence: CDR1 LGHDT, CDR2 YNNKEL (reference sequence). The V and J ends lost 4 bases and 0 bases, in that order; junction bases with no gene match: 0. The CDR3 region has the DNA TGTGCCAGCAGCCGACAGGGCTCCTACAATGAGCAGTTCTTC. Its translation is CASSRQGSYNEQFF.

The V and J genes are TRBV19 and TRBJ1-2, with a tentative D call TRBD1 (5 bases). The germline V gene has CDR1 LNHDA and CDR2 SQIVND (reference sequence). The ends were cut back, 6 bases at V and 5 bases at J, with 19 bases in the middle. The CDR3 runs to 15 residues. Here the CDR3 reads CASSLSGDGGYGYTF. The CDR3 DNA reads as TGTGCCAGTAGCTTGAGCGGGGATGGGGGGTATGGCTACACCTTC.

The chain has TRBV28 and TRBJ2-1, with TRBD2 as a possible D gene (6 bases). The germline V gene encodes CDR1 MDHEN and CDR2 SYDVKM. The length of the CDR3 is 16 residues. V dropped 5 bases and J dropped 3 bases, with 17 bases sitting between them. The CDR3 loop reads CASSAPGLALYNEQFF. CDR3 nucleotide sequence: TGTGCCAGCAGTGCCCCAGGGCTAGCGCTCTACAATGAGCAGTTCTTC.

V usage is TRBV7-6 and J usage is TRBJ2-5, with D hard to call. Trimming shortened V by 4 bases and J by 1 base, and 10 bases separated the two germline ends. Germline V gives CDR1 SGHVS, CDR2 FNYEAQ. The CDR3 contains 14 residues. This chain's CDR3 is CASSSYGSQETQYF. CDR3 nucleotides: TGTGCCAGCAGCTCTTACGGGTCCCAAGAGACCCAGTACTTC.

This chain uses TRBV12-3 or TRBV12-4 with TRBJ1-3; D gene uncertain. V was clipped by 3 bases and J by 4 bases, with 4 bases between them. This CDR3 is 12 amino acids long. The CDR3 coding sequence is TGTGCCAGCAGTTTGTCAGGAAACACCATATATTTT. The encoded protein is CASSLSGNTIYF.

This clone was seen just once. The chain couples TRBV13 to TRBJ2-7; TRBD2 might be the D (5 bases). Germline V gene data show CDR1 as PRHDT and CDR2 as FYEKMQ (reference sequence). The CDR3 has 14 residues. Trimming took 2 bases from V and 3 from J, leaving 11 bases between them. The CDR3 nucleotides are TGTGCCAGCAGCTTATCGGGGATAAACTACGAGCAGTACTTC. It encodes CASSLSGINYEQYF.

The chain joins TRBV18 to TRBJ2-1; 13 bases agree with TRBD2. The CDR3 extends over 18 amino acids. Germline V gene data show CDR1 as KGHSH and CDR2 as LQKENI. V was pared by 1 base and J by 1 base, with 4 bases of the junction left unmatched. CDR3 DNA sequence: TGTGCCAGCTCACCACTCAGGACTAGCGGGGGATCCTACAATGAGCAGTTCTTC. Translated, it gives CASSPLRTSGGSYNEQFF.

The rearrangement uses TRBV4-1 and TRBJ2-6; D is unclear. Germline CDR1 reads MGHRA; CDR2 reads YSYEKL. The CDR3 loop spans 18 amino acids. Trimming took off 0 bases at V and 0 bases at J, with 12 bases between the two ends. The CDR3 coding sequence is TGCGCCAGCAGCCAAGATCCTTTTCATGTCTCTGGGGCCAACGTCCTGACTTTC. It encodes CASSQDPFHVSGANVLTF.

The chain has TRBV10-3 and TRBJ2-1; 10 bases are a match to TRBD1. The CDR3 is 18 residues long. The V segment lost 4 bases and the J segment 5 bases; nucleotides outside the gene matches: 14. The germline V gene encodes CDR1 ENHRY and CDR2 SYGVKD. CDR3 in DNA: TGTGCCATCAGTGGACGGCCGGGACAGGGGACATTCGACAATGAGCAGTTCTTC. As protein: CAISGRPGQGTFDNEQFF.